These 16 T cell receptor beta chains were all obtained from the same sample, sequenced in a study of T-cell memory formation after mild COVID-19. TCRdb re-called the 5' RACE reads with MiXCR, one entry per CDR3 protein. The sample includes about 430,000 distinct CDR3 sequences, roughly 24% seen only once; the top ten take roughly 9.7%. Sequenced sample: PBMCs or a T cell subset sorted from them (not recorded which). The receptors originated from an adult woman who had mild COVID-19 (a few samples of this study predate the infection). Cell type and time point are not known.

With respect to this clonotype: A junction boundary mismatches the germline segment, possibly from a read error. The chain is built from TRBV7-3 and TRBJ2-3, with 13 bases lining up with TRBD2. The CDR3 runs 16 residues. CDR1 is SGHTA and CDR2 is FQGTGA in the germline V gene. The CDR3 loop is CAISHGLAGGTDTQYF. CDR3 nucleotide sequence: TGTGCCATCAGCCACGGACTAGCGGGGGGCACAGATACGCAGTATTTT.

In its sample, this clonotype was seen a few times. The V call is TRBV27, the J call TRBJ1-1; D might be TRBD1 (6 bases). CDR3 length: 17 amino acids. V was pared by 1 base and J by 2 bases, with 17 bases between. Looked up from germline, CDR1 is MNHEY and CDR2 is SMNVEV (reference sequence). CDR3 sequence (DNA): TGTGCCAGCAGTTTATGGTCCACGGGACACGAAAACACTGAAGCTTTCTTT. It specifies CASSLWSTGHENTEAFF.

This rearrangement joins TRBV4-1 to TRBJ1-1; D unresolved. Germline lookup yields CDR1 MGHRA and CDR2 YSYEKL. CDR3 length equals 14 residues. V lost 4 bases and J lost 0, with 9 bases in between. The CDR3 spells CASSRGGMNTEAFF. CDR3 nucleotide sequence: TGCGCCAGCAGCCGCGGCGGGATGAACACTGAAGCTTTCTTT.

This clonotype was detected many times. The CDR3 nucleotides read TGTGCCAGCAGAGCTAGCGGGGCCTTATCCTACAATGAGCAGTTCTTC. Its protein product is CASRASGALSYNEQFF. The chain joins TRBV12-3 or TRBV12-4 to TRBJ2-1, with 9 bases fitting TRBD2. The CDR3 extends over 16 amino acids. The V gene end was trimmed by 6 bases and the J gene end by 1 base; junction bases not matched to a gene: 7.

J is TRBJ2-1 and V is TRBV3-1; TRBD2 aligns across 13 bases. J lost 6 bases, V lost 0 bases, and 11 bases had no gene match. The length of the CDR3 is 19 residues. In germline, CDR1 is LGHDT, CDR2 YNNKEL (reference sequence). CDR3 in amino acids: CASSQDPRTSGGLVNEQFF. In DNA form, the CDR3 reads TGTGCCAGCAGCCAAGATCCCCGGACTAGCGGGGGCCTAGTCAATGAGCAGTTCTTC.

In its sample, this clonotype was seen a few times. The V call is TRBV4-1, the J call TRBJ2-3, with D unresolved. Germline loops: CDR1 MGHRA, CDR2 YSYEKL. This CDR3 spans 17 amino acids. V was clipped by 2 bases and J by 2 bases, with 17 bases between them. The CDR3 here is CASSQFYNYRDTDTQYF. CDR3 coding DNA: TGCGCCAGCAGCCAATTCTATAACTACAGAGACACAGATACGCAGTATTTT.

This clonotype showed up just a few times. The chain employs TRBV27 and TRBJ2-1, with 10 bases matching TRBD2. The CDR3 is made up of 17 amino acids. With V trimmed by 8 bases and J by 4 bases, 14 bases remained unmatched. CDR1 and CDR2 from the germline V gene are MNHEY and SMNVEV (reference sequence). CDR3 protein: CASQGRPSGSSYNEQFF. Here the CDR3 DNA reads TGTGCCAGCCAAGGTCGGCCTAGCGGGAGTTCTTACAATGAGCAGTTCTTC.

This clonotype was recorded at least ten times. This rearrangement joins TRBV7-6 to TRBJ2-5; maybe TRBD2 (5 bases). The CDR3 has 14 residues. V was clipped by 5 bases and J by 5 bases, with 15 bases between them. The germline V gene has CDR1 SGHVS and CDR2 FNYEAQ. This CDR3 is CASSLGLPWETQYF. The CDR3, as DNA: TGTGCCAGCAGCCTAGGACTGCCATGGGAGACCCAGTACTTC.

Worth noting for this clonotype: The junction shows a germline mismatch at one end, possibly a read error. V and J are TRBV7-9 and TRBJ2-2, with 12 bases fitting TRBD1. Germline CDR1 and CDR2: SEHNR and FQNEAQ (reference sequence). The CDR3 runs 16 residues. For the CDR3, the DNA is TGTGCCAGCAGCCCCCGGGACAGGGGGCTAAACGGGGATCTGTTTTTT. Translated: CASSPRDRGLNGDLFF.

This clonotype showed up just a few times. The chain is built from TRBV7-2 and TRBJ2-3, with D possibly being TRBD1 (6 bases). Germline CDR1 SGHTA, CDR2 FQGNSA. The CDR3 runs to 16 residues. Trimming cost V 2 bases and J 2 bases, with 14 bases left between them. The CDR3 nucleotides read TGTGCCAGCAGCTTATTTGCCGGACAGTACACAGATACGCAGTATTTT. Protein sequence: CASSLFAGQYTDTQYF.

V usage is TRBV15 and J usage is TRBJ1-6; 11 bases match TRBD1. The CDR3 has 14 residues. V shed 3 bases, J shed 11 bases, and the junction held 3 bases outside the gene matches. Looked up from germline, CDR1 is LNHNV and CDR2 is YYDKDF (reference sequence). CDR3 coding DNA: TGTGCCACCAGCAGGGACAGGGGGCCGGCACCCCTCCACTTT. Its protein product is CATSRDRGPAPLHF. The full variable domain, rest sourced from reference TRBV15 and TRBJ1-6, is DAMVIQNPRYQVTQFGKPVTLSCSQTLNHNVMYWYQQKSSQAPKLLFHYYDKDFNNEADTPDNFQSRRPNTSFCFLDIRSPGLGDTAMYLCATSRDRGPAPLHFGNGTRLTVT.

V and J are TRBV27 and TRBJ2-3, with D possibly being TRBD1 (6 bases). The V gene lost 6 bases and the J gene lost 0 bases, with 13 bases spanning the gap. Germline V gene sequence: CDR1 MNHEY, CDR2 SMNVEV (reference sequence). The CDR3 length is 15 residues. The CDR3 sequence: CASSPGQWSTDTQYF. For the CDR3, the DNA is TGTGCCAGCAGCCCCGGACAGTGGAGCACAGATACGCAGTATTTT.

The sample holds one count of this clonotype. The chain is built from TRBV9 and TRBJ2-1; TRBD2 agrees at 8 bases. CDR3 length: 13 residues. With 4 bases clipped from V and 8 bases from J, the junction kept 5 bases outside the gene matches. Per the germline V gene, CDR1 is SGDLS and CDR2 is YYNGEE. The CDR3 loop is CASSIISGDEQFF. CDR3 nucleotides: TGTGCCAGCAGCATTATTAGCGGGGATGAGCAGTTCTTC.

The chain employs TRBV20-1 and TRBJ2-3, with D uncertain. Germline CDR1 and CDR2: DFQATT and SNEGSKA (reference sequence). V lost 0 bases, J lost 1 base, and 11 bases lay in between. The CDR3 loop spans 15 amino acids. CDR3 sequence reads: CSARDSPFRTDTQYF. In nucleotides, the CDR3 is TGCAGTGCTAGAGATTCCCCATTCCGCACAGATACGCAGTATTTT.

The chain links TRBV12-3 or TRBV12-4 to TRBJ1-2; maybe TRBD1 (5 bases). This CDR3 is built from 12 residues. Trimming cost V 3 bases and J 7 bases, with 9 bases left between them. CDR3 in DNA: TGTGCCAGCAGTTTCCCAGGGTTTGGCTACACCTTC. Encoded protein: CASSFPGFGYTF.

V usage is TRBV7-9 and J usage is TRBJ2-5; 12 bases map to TRBD2. The J segment lost 2 bases and the V segment lost 2 bases, leaving 3 bases of the junction unmatched. The CDR3 has 16 residues. Germline V gene lookup returns CDR1 SEHNR and CDR2 FQNEAQ (reference sequence). The CDR3 is CASSLLAGGNQETQYF. The CDR3 DNA sequence: TGTGCCAGCAGCTTACTAGCGGGGGGGAATCAAGAGACCCAGTACTTC.